Below, 14 T cell receptor beta chains from the same sample are listed, as sequenced in a study of breast tumors, draining lymph nodes, adjacent tissues. One entry per CDR3 protein results from TCRdb running MiXCR on the multiplex PCR reads. The profile shows about 25,000 distinct CDR3 sequences, approximately 23% of them singletons. Sequencing was performed on breast tumor tissue. These receptors were taken from a female donor with breast cancer. Some clones in this sample may be carry-over from other donors' samples.

The chain is built from TRBV30 and TRBJ1-1, with D uncertain. Germline V lookup: CDR1 GTSNPN, CDR2 SVGIG (reference sequence). The ends were cut back, 3 bases at V and 5 bases at J, with 13 bases in the middle. This CDR3 is 13 amino acids long. The CDR3 DNA reads TGTGCCTGGAGGAAGACAAGGCGGACTGAAGCTTTCTTT. It translates to CAWRKTRRTEAFF.

A word on this clonotype: A much larger clone sits a single nucleotide away, making a read error possible. This chain links TRBV16 with TRBJ1-5; D is undetermined. This CDR3 region has 14 residues. Germline V lookup: CDR1 KGHSY, CDR2 FQNENV. The CDR3 sequence: CAGSLDYSNQPQHF. CDR3 sequence (DNA): TGTGCCGGCAGCCTCGATTATAGCAATCAGCCCCAGCATTTT.

This clonotype has a count of ten or more. The rearrangement joins TRBV5-8 to TRBJ2-2; perhaps TRBD1 as D (5 bases). From germline, CDR1 is SGHTS and CDR2 YDEGEE. The CDR3 is 16 residues long. The ends were cut back, 2 bases at V and 0 bases at J, with 11 bases in the middle. DNA of the CDR3: TGTGCCAGCAGCTTTTCACAGGCCCCGAACACCGGGGAGCTGTTTTTT. It is translated as CASSFSQAPNTGELFF.

This clonotype was seen many times. This rearrangement joins TRBV27 to TRBJ2-7; D may be TRBD1 (5 bases). The V gene's germline CDR1 is MNHEY and CDR2 SMNVEV (reference sequence). This CDR3 contains 16 residues. V shed 6 bases and J shed 0 bases, with 18 bases lying between them. As DNA, the CDR3 is TGTGCCAGCAGCCCTGCGGCAGGGCCTAGCTCCTACGAGCAGTACTTC. This gives the protein CASSPAAGPSSYEQYF.

The chain is built from TRBV20-1 and TRBJ2-7; D is undetermined. The germline V gene encodes CDR1 DFQATT and CDR2 SNEGSKA (reference sequence). This CDR3 comprises 13 residues. The V gene lost 3 bases and the J gene lost 3 bases, with 12 bases spanning the gap. The CDR3 here is CSASVLPLYEQYF. Written as DNA, the CDR3 is TGCAGTGCTAGTGTGCTCCCCCTCTACGAGCAGTACTTC.

In this sample, this clonotype turned up many times. The rearrangement links TRBV19 to TRBJ2-3; a possible D gene is TRBD2 (6 bases). V lost 7 bases and J 6 bases, leaving 17 bases between the germline ends. This CDR3 spans 14 amino acids. Germline V gives CDR1 LNHDA, CDR2 SQIVND (reference sequence). CDR3 coding DNA: TGTGCCAGTACCAGTGGGGGAGGAGGGGATACGCAGTATTTT. Translating it yields CASTSGGGGDTQYF. Complete variable domain (other parts from reference TRBV19 and TRBJ2-3): DGGITQSPKYLFRKEGQNVTLSCEQNLNHDAMYWYRQDPGQGLRLIYYSQIVNDFQKGDIAEGYSVSREKKESFPLTVTSAQKNPTAFYLCASTSGGGGDTQYFGPGTRLTVL.

The chain has TRBV7-9 and TRBJ2-7; 8 bases fit TRBD2. Per germline, CDR1 SEHNR and CDR2 FQNEAQ (reference sequence). Trimming at V came to 7 bases and at J to 4 bases, leaving 9 bases not matched to a gene. This CDR3 is built from 14 residues. DNA of the CDR3: TGTGCCAGCACCCGGGAGGGAGCGGGATACGAGCAGTACTTC. The encoded protein is CASTREGAGYEQYF.

The chain couples TRBV5-4 to TRBJ2-3, with 12 bases fitting TRBD2. The CDR3 runs 19 residues. Germline V gives CDR1 SGHNT, CDR2 YYREEE (reference sequence). The V gene end was trimmed by 4 bases and the J gene end by 4 bases; junction bases not matched to a gene: 16. CDR3 nucleotide sequence: TGTGCCAGCAGCGCCGGACTAGCGGGACGGGGCCGCAACGCAGATACGCAGTATTTT. Its translation: CASSAGLAGRGRNADTQYF.

This clonotype was picked up many times. The genes are TRBV30 and TRBJ1-2; 9 nucleotides align to TRBD1. This CDR3 is 13 amino acids long. V lost 4 bases and J lost 7; bases outside the gene matches: 7. Looked up from germline, CDR1 is GTSNPN and CDR2 is SVGIG (reference sequence). The CDR3 is CAWNPGQGFGYTF. The CDR3 coding sequence is TGTGCCTGGAACCCGGGACAGGGCTTTGGCTACACCTTC.

This clonotype was recorded many times. The V gene is TRBV5-1, the J gene TRBJ2-3; D perhaps matches TRBD2 (5 bases). Germline CDR1 reads SGHRS; CDR2 reads YFSETQ. This CDR3 is 14 amino acids long. V was trimmed by 0 bases and J by 3 bases, leaving 8 bases between them. CDR3 amino acids: CASSLELATDTQYF. For the CDR3, the DNA is TGCGCCAGCAGCTTGGAGCTAGCTACAGATACGCAGTATTTT.

This clonotype has a count of ten or more. The rearrangement uses TRBV19 and TRBJ2-3; perhaps TRBD1 as D (5 bases). The CDR3 has 16 amino acids. Per the germline V gene, CDR1 is LNHDA and CDR2 is SQIVND (reference sequence). Trimming shortened V by 3 bases and J by 7 bases, and 20 bases separated the two germline ends. The CDR3 reads CASSIGARTMGYTQYF. Here the CDR3 DNA reads TGTGCCAGTAGTATTGGGGCCCGAACAATGGGCTATACGCAGTATTTT. Drawing the rest from reference TRBV19 and TRBJ2-3, the complete variable domain is DGGITQSPKYLFRKEGQNVTLSCEQNLNHDAMYWYRQDPGQGLRLIYYSQIVNDFQKGDIAEGYSVSREKKESFPLTVTSAQKNPTAFYLCASSIGARTMGYTQYFGPGTRLTVL.

V usage is TRBV7-9 and J usage is TRBJ1-1; maybe TRBD1 (6 bases). This CDR3 contains 16 residues. V lost 7 bases, J lost 1 base, and 19 bases lay in between. Germline CDR1 is SEHNR and CDR2 is FQNEAQ (reference sequence). The CDR3 bases are TGTGCCAGCACTGTGATGATAGGGGGGCCGAACACTGAAGCTTTCTTT. Translation: CASTVMIGGPNTEAFF.

This clonotype was picked up many times. The V gene is TRBV6-1, the J gene TRBJ2-5, with D perhaps matching TRBD1 or TRBD2 (5 bases each). CDR1 is MNHNS and CDR2 is SASEGT in the germline V gene. Deletions cut 5 bases from V and 13 bases from J, with 17 bases between. The length of the CDR3 is 12 residues. In DNA, the CDR3 is TGTGCCAGCAGTCCCTATGTGGGACGTCCGTACTTC. This sequence encodes CASSPYVGRPYF.

This clonotype was observed many times. V and J are TRBV2 and TRBJ2-5, with 8 nucleotides matching TRBD1. With V trimmed by 7 bases and J by 1 base, 5 bases remained unmatched. The V gene's germline CDR1 is SNHLY and CDR2 FYNNEI. The CDR3 spans 14 residues. The CDR3: CASKRDRSQETQYF. CDR3 coding DNA: TGTGCCAGCAAGAGGGACAGGTCCCAAGAGACCCAGTACTTC.